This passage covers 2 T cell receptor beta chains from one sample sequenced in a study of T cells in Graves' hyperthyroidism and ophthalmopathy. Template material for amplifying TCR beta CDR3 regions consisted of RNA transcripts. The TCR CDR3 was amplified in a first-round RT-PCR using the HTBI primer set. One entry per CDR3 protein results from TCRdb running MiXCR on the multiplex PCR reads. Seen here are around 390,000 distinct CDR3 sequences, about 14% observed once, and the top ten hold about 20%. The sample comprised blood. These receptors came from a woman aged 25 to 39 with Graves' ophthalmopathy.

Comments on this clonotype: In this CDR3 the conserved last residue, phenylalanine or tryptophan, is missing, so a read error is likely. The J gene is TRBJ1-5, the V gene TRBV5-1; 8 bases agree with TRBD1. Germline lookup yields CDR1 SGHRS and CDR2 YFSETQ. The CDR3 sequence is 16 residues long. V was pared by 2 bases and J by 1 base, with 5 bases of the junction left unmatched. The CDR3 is CASSFGQGGSNQPQHL. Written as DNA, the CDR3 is TGCGCCAGCAGCTTCGGACAGGGAGGGAGCAATCAGCCCCAGCATCTT.

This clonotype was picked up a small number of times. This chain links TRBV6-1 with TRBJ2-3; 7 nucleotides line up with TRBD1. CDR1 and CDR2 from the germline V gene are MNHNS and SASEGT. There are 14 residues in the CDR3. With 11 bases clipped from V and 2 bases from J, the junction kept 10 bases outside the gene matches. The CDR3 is CAVRTGTDTDTQYF. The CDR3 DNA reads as TGTGCCGTCCGGACAGGTACCGACACAGATACGCAGTATTTT.